This T cell receptor (beta chain) was identified during a study of liver allograft versus peripheral blood T cells. In the study overall: Comparative analysis was performed on T cell receptor repertoires from transplanted livers and from recipients' peripheral blood.

Trimming removed 4 bases at V and 2 bases at J, with 15 bases between. Germline loops: CDR1 GTSNPN, CDR2 SVGIG (reference sequence). The CDR3 has 15 residues. TCRdb re-derived calls from the reads in MiXCR, one entry per CDR3 protein. Here the sample spans fewer than 4,500 distinct CDR3 sequences, 14% to 15% being singletons. By proportion, this clonotype is medium-sized. This rearrangement joins TRBV30 to TRBJ2-1; possibly TRBD2 for D (7 bases). The source of this sequence is a human patient who had a liver transplant. T cells may partly derive from the graft donor. The CDR3: CAWIGGGPAYNEQFF. CDR3 coding DNA: TGTGCCTGGATAGGGGGAGGGCCGGCCTACAATGAGCAGTTCTTC.